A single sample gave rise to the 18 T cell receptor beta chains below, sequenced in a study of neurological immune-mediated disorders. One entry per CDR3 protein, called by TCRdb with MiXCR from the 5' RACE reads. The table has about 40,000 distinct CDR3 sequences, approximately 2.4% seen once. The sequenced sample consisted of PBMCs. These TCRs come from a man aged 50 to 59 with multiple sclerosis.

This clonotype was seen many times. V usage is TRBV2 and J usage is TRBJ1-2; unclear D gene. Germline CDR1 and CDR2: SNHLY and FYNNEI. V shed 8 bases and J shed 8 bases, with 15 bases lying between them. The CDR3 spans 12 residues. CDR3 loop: CASPPAVAGYTF. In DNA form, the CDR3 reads TGTGCCAGCCCCCCGGCAGTGGCCGGCTACACCTTC.

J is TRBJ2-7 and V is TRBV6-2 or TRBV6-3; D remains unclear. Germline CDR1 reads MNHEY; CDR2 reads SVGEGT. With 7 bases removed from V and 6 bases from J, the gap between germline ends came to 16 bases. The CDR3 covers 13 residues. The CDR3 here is CASNQPPTVEQYF. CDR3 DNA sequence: TGTGCCAGCAACCAGCCACCTACGGTCGAGCAGTACTTC.

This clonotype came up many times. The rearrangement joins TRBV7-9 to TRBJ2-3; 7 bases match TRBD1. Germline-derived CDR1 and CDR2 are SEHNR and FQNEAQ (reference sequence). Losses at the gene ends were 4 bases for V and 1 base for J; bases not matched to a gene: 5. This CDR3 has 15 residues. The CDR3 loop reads CASSYRDSGTDTQYF. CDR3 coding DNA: TGTGCCAGCAGCTACCGGGACAGTGGCACAGATACGCAGTATTTT.

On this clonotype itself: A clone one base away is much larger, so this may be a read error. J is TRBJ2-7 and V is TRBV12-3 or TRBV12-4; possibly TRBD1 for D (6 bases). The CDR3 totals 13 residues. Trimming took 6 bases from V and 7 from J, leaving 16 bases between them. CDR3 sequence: CASSSQGPREQYF. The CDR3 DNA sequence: TGTGCCAGCAGCTCGCAGGGGCCGAGAGAGCAGTACTTC.

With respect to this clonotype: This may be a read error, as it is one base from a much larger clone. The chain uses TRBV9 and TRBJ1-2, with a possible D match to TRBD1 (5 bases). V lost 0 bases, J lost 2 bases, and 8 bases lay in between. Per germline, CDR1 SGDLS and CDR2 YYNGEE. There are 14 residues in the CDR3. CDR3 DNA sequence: TGTGCCAGCAGCGTAGGTACAGGCAACTATGGCTACACCTTC. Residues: CASSVGTGNYGYTF. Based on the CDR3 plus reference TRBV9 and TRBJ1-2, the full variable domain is DSGVTQTPKHLITATGQRVTLRCSPRSGDLSVYWYQQSLDQGLQFLIQYYNGEERAKGNILERFSAQQFPDLHSELNLSSLELGDSALYFCASSVGTGNYGYTFGSGTRLTVV.

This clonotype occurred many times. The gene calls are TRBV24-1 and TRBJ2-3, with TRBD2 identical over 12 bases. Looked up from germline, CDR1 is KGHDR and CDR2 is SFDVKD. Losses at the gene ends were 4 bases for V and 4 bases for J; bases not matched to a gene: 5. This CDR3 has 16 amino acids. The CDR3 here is CATSDRLAGEADTQYF. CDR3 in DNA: TGTGCCACCAGTGACCGACTAGCGGGGGAGGCAGATACGCAGTATTTT.

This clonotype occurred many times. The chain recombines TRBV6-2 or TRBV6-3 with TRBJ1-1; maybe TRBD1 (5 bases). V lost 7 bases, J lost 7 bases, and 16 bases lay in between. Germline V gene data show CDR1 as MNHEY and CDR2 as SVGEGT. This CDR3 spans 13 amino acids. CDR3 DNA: TGTGCCAGCACCCCATCTGGGGGGATTGAAGCTTTCTTT. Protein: CASTPSGGIEAFF.

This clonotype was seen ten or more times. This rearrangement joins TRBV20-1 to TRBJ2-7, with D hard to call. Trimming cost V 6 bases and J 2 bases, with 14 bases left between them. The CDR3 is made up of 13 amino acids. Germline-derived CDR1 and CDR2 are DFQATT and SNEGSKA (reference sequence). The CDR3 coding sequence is TGCAGTGCCCCCCGTTCCCCTACCTACGAGCAGTACTTC. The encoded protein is CSAPRSPTYEQYF.

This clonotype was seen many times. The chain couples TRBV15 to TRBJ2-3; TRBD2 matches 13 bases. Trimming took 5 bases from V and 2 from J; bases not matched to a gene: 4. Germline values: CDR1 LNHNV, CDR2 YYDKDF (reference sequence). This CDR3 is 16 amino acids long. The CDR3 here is CATSGGLAGATDTQYF. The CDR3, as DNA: TGTGCCACCAGCGGCGGACTAGCGGGAGCCACAGATACGCAGTATTTT.

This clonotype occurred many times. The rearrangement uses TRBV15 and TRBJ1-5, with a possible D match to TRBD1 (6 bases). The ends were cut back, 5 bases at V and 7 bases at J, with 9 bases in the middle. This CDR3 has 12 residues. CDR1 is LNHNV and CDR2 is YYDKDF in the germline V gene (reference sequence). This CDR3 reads CATSGRGQPQHF. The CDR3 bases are TGTGCCACCAGCGGCAGGGGACAGCCCCAGCATTTT. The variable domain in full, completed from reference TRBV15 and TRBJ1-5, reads DAMVIQNPRYQVTQFGKPVTLSCSQTLNHNVMYWYQQKSSQAPKLLFHYYDKDFNNEADTPDNFQSRRPNTSFCFLDIRSPGLGDTAMYLCATSGRGQPQHFGDGTRLSIL.

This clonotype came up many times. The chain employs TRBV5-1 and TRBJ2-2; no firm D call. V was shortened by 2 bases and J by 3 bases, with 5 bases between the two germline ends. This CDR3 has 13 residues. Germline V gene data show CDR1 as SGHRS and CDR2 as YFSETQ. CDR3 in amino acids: CASSLSDTGELFF. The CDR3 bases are TGCGCCAGCAGCTTATCCGACACCGGGGAGCTGTTTTTT.

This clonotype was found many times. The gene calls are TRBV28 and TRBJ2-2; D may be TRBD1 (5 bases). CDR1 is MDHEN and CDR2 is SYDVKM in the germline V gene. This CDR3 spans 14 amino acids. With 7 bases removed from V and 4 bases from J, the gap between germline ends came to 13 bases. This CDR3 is CASNSGAITGELFF. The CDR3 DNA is TGTGCCAGCAATTCTGGGGCAATCACCGGGGAGCTGTTTTTT.

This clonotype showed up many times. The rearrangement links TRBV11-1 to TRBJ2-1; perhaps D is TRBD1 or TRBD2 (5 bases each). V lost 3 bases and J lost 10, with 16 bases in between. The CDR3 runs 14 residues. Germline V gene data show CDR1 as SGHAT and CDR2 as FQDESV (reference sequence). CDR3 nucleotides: TGTGCCAGCAGCTTCCCGGAAGGGACGAAGGAGCAGTTCTTC. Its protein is CASSFPEGTKEQFF.

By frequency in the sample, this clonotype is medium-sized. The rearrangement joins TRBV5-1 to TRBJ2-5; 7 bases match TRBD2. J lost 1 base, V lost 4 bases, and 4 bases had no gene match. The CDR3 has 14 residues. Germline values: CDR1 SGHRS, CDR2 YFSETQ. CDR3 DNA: TGCGCCAGCAGCCGGCGGGGGATCCAAGAGACCCAGTACTTC. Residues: CASSRRGIQETQYF.

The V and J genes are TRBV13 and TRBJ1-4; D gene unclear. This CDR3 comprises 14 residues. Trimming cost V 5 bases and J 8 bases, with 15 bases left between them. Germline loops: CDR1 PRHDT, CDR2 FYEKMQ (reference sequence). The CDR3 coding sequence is TGTGCCAGCAGCACCGGGTCCCGCGGAGAAAAACTGTTTTTT. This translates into CASSTGSRGEKLFF.

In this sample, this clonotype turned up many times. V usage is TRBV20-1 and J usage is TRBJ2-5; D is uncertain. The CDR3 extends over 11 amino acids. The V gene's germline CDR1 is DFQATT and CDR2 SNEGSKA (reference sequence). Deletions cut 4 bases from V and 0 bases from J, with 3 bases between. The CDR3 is CSAIDQETQYF. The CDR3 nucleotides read TGCAGTGCTATAGACCAAGAGACCCAGTACTTC.

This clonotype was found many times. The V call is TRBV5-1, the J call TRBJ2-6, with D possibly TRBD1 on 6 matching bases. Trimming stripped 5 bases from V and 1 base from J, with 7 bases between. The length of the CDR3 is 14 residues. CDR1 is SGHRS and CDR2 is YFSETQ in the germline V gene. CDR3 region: CASSDRSGANVLTF. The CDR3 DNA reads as TGCGCCAGCAGTGACAGGTCTGGGGCCAACGTCCTGACTTTC.

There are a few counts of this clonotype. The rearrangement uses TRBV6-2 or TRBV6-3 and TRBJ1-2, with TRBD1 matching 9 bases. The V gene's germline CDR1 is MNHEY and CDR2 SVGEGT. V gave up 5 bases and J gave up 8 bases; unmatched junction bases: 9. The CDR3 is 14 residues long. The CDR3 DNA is TGTGCCAGCAGTGATCCCGGGACAGGGCGAGGCTACACCTTC. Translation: CASSDPGTGRGYTF.